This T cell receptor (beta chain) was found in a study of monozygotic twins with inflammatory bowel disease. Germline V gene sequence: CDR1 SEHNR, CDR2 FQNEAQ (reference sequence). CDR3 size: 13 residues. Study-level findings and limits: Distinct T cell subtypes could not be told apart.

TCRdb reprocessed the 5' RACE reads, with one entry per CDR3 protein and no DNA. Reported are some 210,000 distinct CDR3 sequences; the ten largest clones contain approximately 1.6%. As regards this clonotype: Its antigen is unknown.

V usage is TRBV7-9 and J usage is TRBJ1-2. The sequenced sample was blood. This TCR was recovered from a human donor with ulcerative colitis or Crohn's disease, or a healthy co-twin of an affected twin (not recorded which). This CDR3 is CASSPDGHYGYTF. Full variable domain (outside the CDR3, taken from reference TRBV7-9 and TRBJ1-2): DTGVSQNPRHKITKRGQNVTFRCDPISEHNRLYWYRQTLGQGPEFLTYFQNEAQLEKSRLLSDRFSAERPKGSFSTLEIQRTEQGDSAMYLCASSPDGHYGYTFGSGTRLTVV.